This T cell receptor (beta chain) originates from a study of blood T cell repertoires in COVID-19. About the study: Nucleic acid was either cDNA or gDNA, and it came from T cells, B-cell-depleted T cells, or PBMCs.

A Seattle source enrolled patients during active infection and followed them longitudinally. The CDR3 runs 16 residues. Germline V gene lookup returns CDR1 SEHNR and CDR2 FQNEAQ (reference sequence). The J segment lost 7 bases and the V segment lost 3 bases, leaving 7 bases of the junction unmatched. In the study's own analysis: How many nucleated cells were present was estimated from reference gene primer amplification. The method was immunoSEQ multiplex PCR; TCRdb's version includes in-frame clones alone and lacks a portion of them. V and J calls and clone size come straight from that table; D and trimming were deduced from the DNA. The table includes under 85,000 clones, approximately 80% detected once.

This TCR came from a man aged 25-40 years with COVID-19, enrolled during active disease. Sample: peripheral blood. The chain combines TRBV7-9 with TRBJ2-1, with 12 bases lining up with TRBD1. CDR3: CASSLGDRGRGNEQFF. CDR3 nucleotide sequence: TGTGCCAGCAGCTTGGGGGACAGGGGGCGCGGTAATGAGCAGTTCTTC. Looking up the rest from reference TRBV7-9 and TRBJ2-1 gives the full variable domain: DTGVSQNPRHKITKRGQNVTFRCDPISEHNRLYWYRQTLGQGPEFLTYFQNEAQLEKSRLLSDRFSAERPKGSFSTLEIQRTEQGDSAMYLCASSLGDRGRGNEQFFGPGTRLTVL.